Listed below are T cell receptor beta chains from one sample, sequenced in a study of T cell responses to AZD1222 COVID-19 vaccine. Here immunoSEQ multiplex PCR was the method, and the copy in TCRdb shows in-frame clones only, minus some. The table records fewer than 50,000 clones, 60% to 85% of them present only once. Specimen: peripheral blood, collected on day 0 of AZD1222 vaccination. These receptors originate from an adult in good health. CDR3s include the opening cysteine and the closing phenylalanine or tryptophan. D genes are given only for firm matches. Rows may omit the clone size; those that give it use once, few, many or a size class.

j_call d_call clone_size v_call cdr3_nt cdr3_aa
TRBJ1-2 NA once TRBV4-3 TGCGCCAGCAGCCCCTCCAGGAGGGGCTATGGCTACACCTTC CASSPSRRGYGYTF
TRBJ1-2 NA NA TRBV14 TGTGCCAGCAGCCAAGATCCTGAGGCTAACTATGGCTACACCTTC CASSQDPEANYGYTF
TRBJ2-2 TRBD1 NA TRBV28 TGTGCCAGCAGTCCCGACAGGGGTTACACCGGGGAGCTGTTTTTT CASSPDRGYTGELFF
TRBJ1-1 TRBD1 NA TRBV5-4 TGTGCCAGCACCACAGGGGAAGGCACTGAAGCTTTCTTT CASTTGEGTEAFF
TRBJ1-1 NA NA TRBV7-6 TGTGCCAGCAGCTTAGGTCGGAACACTGAAGCTTTCTTT CASSLGRNTEAFF
TRBJ2-3 NA once TRBV7-7 TGTGCCAGCAGCCAGCATGAGGGATCCGATACGCAGTATTTT CASSQHEGSDTQYF
TRBJ1-1 NA NA TRBV29-1 TGCAGCGTTGAGAGAGGGCTGAACACTGAAGCTTTCTTT CSVERGLNTEAFF
TRBJ1-1 NA once TRBV29-1 TGCAGCGTGATACAGGGATCGGCTGAAGCTTTCTTT CSVIQGSAEAFF
TRBJ2-2 TRBD1 NA TRBV5-1 TGCGCCAGCAGCCCACGACAGGGACAGGGGGTTTCCACCGGGGAGCTGTTTTTT CASSPRQGQGVSTGELFF
TRBJ1-5 NA NA TRBV4-2 TGTGCCAGCAGCCAAGACACTAGCAATCAGCCCCAGCATTTT CASSQDTSNQPQHF
TRBJ2-3 NA NA TRBV7-2 TGTGCCAGCAGCGCCCCGCGGGGGCGCACAGATACGCAGTATTTT CASSAPRGRTDTQYF
TRBJ2-7 TRBD1 NA TRBV10-3 TGTGCCATCAGTGAGGACAGGGTAATTCACGAGCAGTACTTC CAISEDRVIHEQYF
TRBJ1-3 NA NA TRBV25-1 TGTGCCAGCAGTGATCACACGGACGGTGGTGGAAACACCATATATTTT CASSDHTDGGGNTIYF
TRBJ1-2 NA NA TRBV7-2 TGTGCCAGCAGCTTAACCGGACCTGGCTACACCTTC CASSLTGPGYTF
TRBJ2-1 NA NA TRBV12-5 TGTGCTAGTGGTTTAGGAGCGCCACTGGATGAGCAGTTCTTC CASGLGAPLDEQFF
TRBJ1-6 TRBD1 NA TRBV4-2 TGTGCCAGCAGCCGGGACAGGGGTAATTCACCCCTCCACTTT CASSRDRGNSPLHF
TRBJ2-2 NA once TRBV5-1 TGCGCCAGCAGCTTGGCAGCGGCGAACACCGGGGAGCTGTTTTTT CASSLAAANTGELFF
TRBJ1-4 NA NA TRBV6-5 TGTGCCAGCAGGAGGGAACTAGCTTCGAAACTGTTTTTT CASRRELASKLFF
TRBJ2-2 TRBD2 NA TRBV27 TGTGCCAGCAGTCTAGCGGGGGGATTTAACACCGGGGAGCTGTTTTTT CASSLAGGFNTGELFF
TRBJ2-5 TRBD1 few TRBV12-3/TRBV12-4 TGTGCCAGCAGCCTTCGGACAGGAGAGACCCAGTACTTC CASSLRTGETQYF
TRBJ2-1 NA NA TRBV4-2 TGTGCCAGCAGCCAAGATCCGGGGGCATCCTACAATGAGCAGTTCTTC CASSQDPGASYNEQFF
TRBJ2-1 NA NA TRBV6-6 TGTGCCAGCAGCCACAGGGGGGGCCTGTTCTTC CASSHRGGLFF